These 4 T cell receptor beta chains were sequenced from one sample in a study of CD8 T cells in ankylosing spondylitis (dated by TCRdb to about 2017). The paper as a whole reports these results and caveats: Blood from ankylosing spondylitis patients appeared to be characterized by a TCR beta motif made up of 8 or 9 highly homologous amino acid variants.

The antigens these receptors bind are not known. Library prep was done by 5' RACE. These reads were obtained on an Illumina HiSeq 2500. In-frame beta chains were kept once TCRdb had trimmed the public reads at Q25 with fastp and called clones with MiXCR. Here each entry gathers all rows of one CDR3 protein and keeps the most common genes and DNA. Present in this sample are tens of thousands of distinct CDR3 sequences, about 9% of which were seen just once. In total, the top ten clones hold under 35% of the sample. Sequences were obtained from blood, either unsorted or a sorted T cell fraction (not recorded which). The receptors come from a male donor with ankylosing spondylitis.

The chain couples TRBV7-9 to TRBJ1-2; TRBD1 is a possible D gene (6 bases). This CDR3 is 12 amino acids long. Germline CDR1 reads SEHNR; CDR2 reads FQNEAQ (reference sequence). The V and J ends lost 11 bases and 1 base respectively, with 11 bases between them. The CDR3 DNA reads TGTGCCTCGGACAGCTATAACTATGGCTACACCTTC. Amino acids: CASDSYNYGYTF.

This clonotype was counted only a few times. The J gene is TRBJ2-1, the V gene TRBV3-1; 10 bases fit TRBD2. Germline CDR1 is LGHDT and CDR2 is YNNKEL (reference sequence). This CDR3 is 16 amino acids long. V dropped 2 bases and J dropped 7; count of bases not matched to a gene: 8. This chain's CDR3 is CASSQWGLAGVNEQFF. The DNA for the CDR3 is TGTGCCAGCAGCCAATGGGGGCTAGCGGGAGTGAATGAGCAGTTCTTC.

This clonotype was picked up many times. V usage is TRBV10-3 and J usage is TRBJ2-7, with D possibly called TRBD1 or TRBD2 (5 bases each). V shed 8 bases and J shed 5 bases, with 10 bases lying between them. CDR3 length: 11 amino acids. The germline V gene has CDR1 ENHRY and CDR2 SYGVKD. The CDR3 DNA follows: TGTGCCATCGGTCTGGGGGACGAGCAGTACGTC. Its translation: CAIGLGDEQYV.

This clonotype came up a few times. The chain joins TRBV18 to TRBJ2-7; 12 bases match TRBD1. The CDR3 contains 15 residues. Germline CDR1 and CDR2: KGHSH and LQKENI. V shed 4 bases, J shed 3 bases, and the junction held 4 bases outside the gene matches. CDR3 loop: CASSRGDRGLYEQYF. CDR3 nucleotides: TGTGCCAGCTCACGAGGGGACAGGGGGCTCTACGAGCAGTACTTC.